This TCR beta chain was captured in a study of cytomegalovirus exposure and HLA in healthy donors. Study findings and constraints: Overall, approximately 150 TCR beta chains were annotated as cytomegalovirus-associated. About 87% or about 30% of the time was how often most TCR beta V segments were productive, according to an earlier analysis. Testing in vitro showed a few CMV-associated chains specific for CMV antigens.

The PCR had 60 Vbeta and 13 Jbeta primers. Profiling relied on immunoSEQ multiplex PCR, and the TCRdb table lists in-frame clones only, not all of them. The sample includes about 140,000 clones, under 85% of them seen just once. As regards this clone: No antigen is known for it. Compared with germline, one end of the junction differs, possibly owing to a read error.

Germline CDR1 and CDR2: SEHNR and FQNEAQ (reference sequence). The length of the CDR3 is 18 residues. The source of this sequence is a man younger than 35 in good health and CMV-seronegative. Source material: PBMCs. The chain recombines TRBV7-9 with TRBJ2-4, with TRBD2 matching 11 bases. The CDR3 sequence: CSSSLDSRTSGAKNIQYF. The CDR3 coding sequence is TGTTCCAGCAGCTTAGATTCTCGGACTAGCGGGGCCAAAAACATTCAGTACTTC.